Following are 22 T cell receptor beta chains from one sample sequenced in a study of cytomegalovirus exposure and HLA in healthy donors (dated by TCRdb to the late 2010s). Libraries were built with the immunoSEQ multiplex PCR assay. For the multiplex PCR, a mixture combining 60 forward primers for TCR Vbeta segments and 13 reverse primers for TCR Jbeta segments was used. TCRdb stores this immuneACCESS table with in-frame sequences only. Part of the clones is absent; in the studies checked, under half of the shortfall reflects unresolved V genes, and no reason is known for the rest. In this sample the table shows some 100,000 clones, about 77% of which occur a single time. The ten largest clones add up to under 5.5% of the sample. Sequencing was performed on PBMCs. Receptor source: a woman aged 18-29 years in good health and CMV-seropositive.

The chain links TRBV5-1 to TRBJ2-7, with TRBD1 as a possible D gene (6 bases). CDR3 length: 13 amino acids. Trimming took off 4 bases at V and 3 bases at J, with 11 bases between the two ends. From germline, CDR1 is SGHRS and CDR2 YFSETQ. The CDR3 sequence is CASSIDRIYEQYF. The CDR3 coding sequence is TGCGCCAGCAGCATAGACAGGATCTACGAGCAGTACTTC. Full variable domain (outside the CDR3, taken from reference TRBV5-1 and TRBJ2-7): KAGVTQTPRYLIKTRGQQVTLSCSPISGHRSVSWYQQTPGQGLQFLFEYFSETQRNKGNFPGRFSGRQFSNSRSEMNVSTLELGDSALYLCASSIDRIYEQYFGPGTRLTVT.

This sequence joins TRBV5-4 and TRBJ1-6; 8 positions match TRBD1. The CDR3 has 15 amino acids. Germline lookup yields CDR1 SGHNT and CDR2 YYREEE (reference sequence). V shed 0 bases and J 9 bases; nucleotides not matched to a gene: 5. The CDR3 reads CASSLGAGGFSPLHF. In DNA form, the CDR3 reads TGTGCCAGCAGCTTGGGGGCAGGGGGCTTTTCACCCCTCCACTTT. The whole variable domain, filled in from reference TRBV5-4 and TRBJ1-6, reads ETGVTQSPTHLIKTRGQQVTLRCSSQSGHNTVSWYQQALGQGPQFIFQYYREEENGRGNFPPRFSGLQFPNYSSELNVNALELDDSALYLCASSLGAGGFSPLHFGNGTRLTVT.

This rearrangement joins TRBV27 to TRBJ1-2; a possible D gene is TRBD1 (6 bases). Germline lookup yields CDR1 MNHEY and CDR2 SMNVEV (reference sequence). CDR3 length equals 12 residues. V was clipped by 6 bases and J by 6 bases, with 11 bases between them. The CDR3, as DNA: TGTGCCAGCAGAGGTACAGGGAATGGCTACACCTTC. It encodes CASRGTGNGYTF.

This chain links TRBV5-1 with TRBJ2-5, with 8 bases aligning to TRBD2. V dropped 5 bases and J dropped 0; count of bases not matched to a gene: 9. The germline gives CDR1 SGHRS, CDR2 YFSETQ. The CDR3 is 16 residues long. The CDR3 loop is CASSWSGGEYQETQYF. The CDR3 region has the DNA TGCGCCAGCAGTTGGTCGGGGGGGGAGTACCAAGAGACCCAGTACTTC.

The rearrangement uses TRBV11-2 and TRBJ1-2, with D hard to call. The CDR3 totals 13 residues. Trimming removed 5 bases at V and 8 bases at J, with 15 bases between. Per the germline V gene, CDR1 is SGHAT and CDR2 is FQNNGV. CDR3 sequence (DNA): TGTGCCAGCAGCAAAAGGGCGGGCCGGGGCTACACCTTC. Its protein is CASSKRAGRGYTF.

The chain employs TRBV30 and TRBJ2-5, with 7 nucleotides matching TRBD2. The germline V gene has CDR1 GTSNPN and CDR2 SVGIG (reference sequence). Losses at the gene ends were 5 bases for V and 2 bases for J; bases not matched to a gene: 5. The CDR3 extends over 13 amino acids. The CDR3 region has the DNA TGTGCCTGGGAAACTAGCGCTCAAGAGACCCAGTACTTC. Translating gives CAWETSAQETQYF.

The rearrangement joins TRBV7-9 to TRBJ1-2; tentative D call: TRBD1 (6 bases). The CDR3 runs to 15 residues. CDR1 and CDR2 from the germline V gene are SEHNR and FQNEAQ (reference sequence). Trimming cost V 5 bases and J 8 bases, with 21 bases left between them. In nucleotides, the CDR3 is TGTGCCAGCAGCACCGGACAGCCGGAGACGGGCGGCTACACCTTC. Its protein is CASSTGQPETGGYTF.

The rearrangement joins TRBV2 to TRBJ2-2, with D maybe TRBD2 (6 bases). Between the trimmed V and J ends, which lost 7 bases and 1 base, there was a span of 16 bases. The CDR3 totals 16 residues. Per the germline V gene, CDR1 is SNHLY and CDR2 is FYNNEI. The CDR3 DNA sequence: TGTGCCAGCATCAAAATGGGGACTGGGAACACCGGGGAGCTGTTTTTT. Translated, it gives CASIKMGTGNTGELFF.

This sequence joins TRBV10-3 and TRBJ2-7, with TRBD1 matching over 7 bases. Germline CDR1 is ENHRY and CDR2 is SYGVKD. The CDR3 is 15 residues long. The junction had 9 bases not matched to a gene; V was cut back by 7 bases and J by 0 bases. CDR3 sequence reads: CAITPGQPSSYEQYF. CDR3 sequence (DNA): TGTGCCATCACCCCGGGACAGCCTAGCTCCTACGAGCAGTACTTC.

This chain joins TRBV15 and TRBJ1-4; D unclear. Germline V gene data show CDR1 as LNHNV and CDR2 as YYDKDF (reference sequence). This CDR3 has 17 amino acids. Trimming shortened V by 0 bases and J by 6 bases, and 17 bases separated the two germline ends. The CDR3 nucleotides are TGTGCCACCAGCAGAGATGGGCGTGAGGTCGGGGATGAAAAACTGTTTTTT. The encoded protein is CATSRDGREVGDEKLFF.

This chain uses TRBV30 with TRBJ1-2, with D uncertain. Trimming left V 1 base short and J 4 bases short, with 10 bases between. The CDR3 sequence is 13 residues long. The V gene's germline CDR1 is GTSNPN and CDR2 SVGIG (reference sequence). Here the CDR3 DNA reads TGTGCCTGGAGTGCTACAGAGGGCTATGGCTACACCTTC. Protein product: CAWSATEGYGYTF.

This chain connects TRBV5-6 to TRBJ1-6; 10 nucleotides align to TRBD1. J was trimmed by 9 bases and V by 4 bases; bases with no gene match: 7. This CDR3 contains 15 residues. Germline CDR1 SGHDT, CDR2 YYEEEE. CDR3 nucleotide sequence: TGTGCCAGCAGCAGACCCGGGACAGGGGTTTCACCCCTCCACTTT. Protein: CASSRPGTGVSPLHF.

The chain employs TRBV30 and TRBJ1-2, with D uncertain. CDR1 and CDR2 (germline): GTSNPN, SVGIG (reference sequence). This CDR3 has 11 amino acids. The V gene lost 5 bases and the J gene lost 6 bases, with 10 bases spanning the gap. CDR3 sequence (DNA): TGTGCCTGGGTAGGGCGGGATGGCTACACCTTC. It yields the protein CAWVGRDGYTF.

The chain is built from TRBV4-1 and TRBJ1-2, with D tentatively TRBD1 (6 bases). CDR3 length: 15 amino acids. Germline V gene lookup returns CDR1 MGHRA and CDR2 YSYEKL. V was trimmed by 4 bases and J by 0 bases, leaving 12 bases between them. The CDR3 DNA sequence: TGCGCCAGCAGCCCCAGACAGGTTGCTAACTATGGCTACACCTTC. Residues: CASSPRQVANYGYTF.

The rearrangement links TRBV9 to TRBJ2-7, with D unresolved. Per the germline V gene, CDR1 is SGDLS and CDR2 is YYNGEE. This CDR3 has 13 residues. Trimming shortened V by 0 bases and J by 1 base, and 5 bases separated the two germline ends. The CDR3 sequence is CASSVGLSYEQYF. The CDR3, as DNA: TGTGCCAGCAGCGTAGGGCTGTCCTACGAGCAGTACTTC.

This clone was counted a few times. The CDR3 loop reads CASSLIREAFF. In DNA form, the CDR3 reads TGTGCCAGCAGCTTAATCCGGGAAGCTTTCTTT. The chain joins TRBV7-6 to TRBJ1-1; D is unclear. This CDR3 comprises 11 residues. V was shortened by 2 bases and J by 8 bases, with 6 bases between the two germline ends. The V gene's germline CDR1 is SGHVS and CDR2 FNYEAQ.

The rearrangement joins TRBV29-1 to TRBJ2-2, with D possibly TRBD2 on 5 matching bases. Trimming stripped 3 bases from V and 1 base from J, with 12 bases between. This CDR3 is 15 amino acids long. CDR1 is SQVTM and CDR2 is ANQGSEA in the germline V gene. CDR3 nucleotide sequence: TGCAGCGTTGAGTTTCTAGCCGAGAACACCGGGGAGCTGTTTTTT. Protein sequence: CSVEFLAENTGELFF.

This clone was detected once. This rearrangement joins TRBV28 to TRBJ2-5; 9 bases are a match to TRBD2. The CDR3 is 16 residues long. V shed 6 bases, J shed 5 bases, and the junction held 13 bases outside the gene matches. Germline values: CDR1 MDHEN, CDR2 SYDVKM. The DNA for the CDR3 is TGTGCCAGCAGCCGGAGTGAGGCGGGAGGGCGGGAGACCCAGTACTTC. Translation gives CASSRSEAGGRETQYF.

The genes are TRBV27 and TRBJ1-2, with TRBD1 matching 9 bases. CDR1 is MNHEY, CDR2 SMNVEV, per germline (reference sequence). The CDR3 spans 13 residues. V dropped 5 bases and J dropped 6; count of bases not matched to a gene: 4. The CDR3 loop is CASSLTGGHGYTF. CDR3 bases: TGTGCCAGCAGTCTAACAGGGGGCCATGGCTACACCTTC.

The chain uses TRBV29-1 and TRBJ2-7; the match to TRBD1 covers 9 bases. The length of the CDR3 is 14 residues. Germline loops: CDR1 SQVTM, CDR2 ANQGSEA. V gave up 6 bases and J gave up 1 base; unmatched junction bases: 7. The chain's CDR3 is CSVSPGQGSYEQYF. CDR3 nucleotide sequence: TGCAGCGTATCCCCGGGACAGGGTTCCTACGAGCAGTACTTC.

The rearrangement uses TRBV7-2 and TRBJ1-2, with 9 bases aligning to TRBD1. The CDR3 is 14 residues long. With V trimmed by 4 bases and J by 9 bases, 9 bases remained unmatched. Germline CDR1 is SGHTA and CDR2 is FQGNSA. CDR3 nucleotides: TGTGCCAGCAGCTCGCCGGGACAGGGTCTGCGCTACACCTTC. Amino acid sequence: CASSSPGQGLRYTF.

The chain has TRBV5-1 and TRBJ2-3; 8 bases fit TRBD1. Germline V CDR1 and CDR2: SGHRS, YFSETQ. Trimming took 4 bases from V and 3 from J; bases not matched to a gene: 7. The CDR3 has 15 amino acids. CDR3 amino acids: CASSIGQGGTDTQYF. The CDR3 nucleotides are TGCGCCAGCAGCATAGGACAGGGTGGAACAGATACGCAGTATTTT.